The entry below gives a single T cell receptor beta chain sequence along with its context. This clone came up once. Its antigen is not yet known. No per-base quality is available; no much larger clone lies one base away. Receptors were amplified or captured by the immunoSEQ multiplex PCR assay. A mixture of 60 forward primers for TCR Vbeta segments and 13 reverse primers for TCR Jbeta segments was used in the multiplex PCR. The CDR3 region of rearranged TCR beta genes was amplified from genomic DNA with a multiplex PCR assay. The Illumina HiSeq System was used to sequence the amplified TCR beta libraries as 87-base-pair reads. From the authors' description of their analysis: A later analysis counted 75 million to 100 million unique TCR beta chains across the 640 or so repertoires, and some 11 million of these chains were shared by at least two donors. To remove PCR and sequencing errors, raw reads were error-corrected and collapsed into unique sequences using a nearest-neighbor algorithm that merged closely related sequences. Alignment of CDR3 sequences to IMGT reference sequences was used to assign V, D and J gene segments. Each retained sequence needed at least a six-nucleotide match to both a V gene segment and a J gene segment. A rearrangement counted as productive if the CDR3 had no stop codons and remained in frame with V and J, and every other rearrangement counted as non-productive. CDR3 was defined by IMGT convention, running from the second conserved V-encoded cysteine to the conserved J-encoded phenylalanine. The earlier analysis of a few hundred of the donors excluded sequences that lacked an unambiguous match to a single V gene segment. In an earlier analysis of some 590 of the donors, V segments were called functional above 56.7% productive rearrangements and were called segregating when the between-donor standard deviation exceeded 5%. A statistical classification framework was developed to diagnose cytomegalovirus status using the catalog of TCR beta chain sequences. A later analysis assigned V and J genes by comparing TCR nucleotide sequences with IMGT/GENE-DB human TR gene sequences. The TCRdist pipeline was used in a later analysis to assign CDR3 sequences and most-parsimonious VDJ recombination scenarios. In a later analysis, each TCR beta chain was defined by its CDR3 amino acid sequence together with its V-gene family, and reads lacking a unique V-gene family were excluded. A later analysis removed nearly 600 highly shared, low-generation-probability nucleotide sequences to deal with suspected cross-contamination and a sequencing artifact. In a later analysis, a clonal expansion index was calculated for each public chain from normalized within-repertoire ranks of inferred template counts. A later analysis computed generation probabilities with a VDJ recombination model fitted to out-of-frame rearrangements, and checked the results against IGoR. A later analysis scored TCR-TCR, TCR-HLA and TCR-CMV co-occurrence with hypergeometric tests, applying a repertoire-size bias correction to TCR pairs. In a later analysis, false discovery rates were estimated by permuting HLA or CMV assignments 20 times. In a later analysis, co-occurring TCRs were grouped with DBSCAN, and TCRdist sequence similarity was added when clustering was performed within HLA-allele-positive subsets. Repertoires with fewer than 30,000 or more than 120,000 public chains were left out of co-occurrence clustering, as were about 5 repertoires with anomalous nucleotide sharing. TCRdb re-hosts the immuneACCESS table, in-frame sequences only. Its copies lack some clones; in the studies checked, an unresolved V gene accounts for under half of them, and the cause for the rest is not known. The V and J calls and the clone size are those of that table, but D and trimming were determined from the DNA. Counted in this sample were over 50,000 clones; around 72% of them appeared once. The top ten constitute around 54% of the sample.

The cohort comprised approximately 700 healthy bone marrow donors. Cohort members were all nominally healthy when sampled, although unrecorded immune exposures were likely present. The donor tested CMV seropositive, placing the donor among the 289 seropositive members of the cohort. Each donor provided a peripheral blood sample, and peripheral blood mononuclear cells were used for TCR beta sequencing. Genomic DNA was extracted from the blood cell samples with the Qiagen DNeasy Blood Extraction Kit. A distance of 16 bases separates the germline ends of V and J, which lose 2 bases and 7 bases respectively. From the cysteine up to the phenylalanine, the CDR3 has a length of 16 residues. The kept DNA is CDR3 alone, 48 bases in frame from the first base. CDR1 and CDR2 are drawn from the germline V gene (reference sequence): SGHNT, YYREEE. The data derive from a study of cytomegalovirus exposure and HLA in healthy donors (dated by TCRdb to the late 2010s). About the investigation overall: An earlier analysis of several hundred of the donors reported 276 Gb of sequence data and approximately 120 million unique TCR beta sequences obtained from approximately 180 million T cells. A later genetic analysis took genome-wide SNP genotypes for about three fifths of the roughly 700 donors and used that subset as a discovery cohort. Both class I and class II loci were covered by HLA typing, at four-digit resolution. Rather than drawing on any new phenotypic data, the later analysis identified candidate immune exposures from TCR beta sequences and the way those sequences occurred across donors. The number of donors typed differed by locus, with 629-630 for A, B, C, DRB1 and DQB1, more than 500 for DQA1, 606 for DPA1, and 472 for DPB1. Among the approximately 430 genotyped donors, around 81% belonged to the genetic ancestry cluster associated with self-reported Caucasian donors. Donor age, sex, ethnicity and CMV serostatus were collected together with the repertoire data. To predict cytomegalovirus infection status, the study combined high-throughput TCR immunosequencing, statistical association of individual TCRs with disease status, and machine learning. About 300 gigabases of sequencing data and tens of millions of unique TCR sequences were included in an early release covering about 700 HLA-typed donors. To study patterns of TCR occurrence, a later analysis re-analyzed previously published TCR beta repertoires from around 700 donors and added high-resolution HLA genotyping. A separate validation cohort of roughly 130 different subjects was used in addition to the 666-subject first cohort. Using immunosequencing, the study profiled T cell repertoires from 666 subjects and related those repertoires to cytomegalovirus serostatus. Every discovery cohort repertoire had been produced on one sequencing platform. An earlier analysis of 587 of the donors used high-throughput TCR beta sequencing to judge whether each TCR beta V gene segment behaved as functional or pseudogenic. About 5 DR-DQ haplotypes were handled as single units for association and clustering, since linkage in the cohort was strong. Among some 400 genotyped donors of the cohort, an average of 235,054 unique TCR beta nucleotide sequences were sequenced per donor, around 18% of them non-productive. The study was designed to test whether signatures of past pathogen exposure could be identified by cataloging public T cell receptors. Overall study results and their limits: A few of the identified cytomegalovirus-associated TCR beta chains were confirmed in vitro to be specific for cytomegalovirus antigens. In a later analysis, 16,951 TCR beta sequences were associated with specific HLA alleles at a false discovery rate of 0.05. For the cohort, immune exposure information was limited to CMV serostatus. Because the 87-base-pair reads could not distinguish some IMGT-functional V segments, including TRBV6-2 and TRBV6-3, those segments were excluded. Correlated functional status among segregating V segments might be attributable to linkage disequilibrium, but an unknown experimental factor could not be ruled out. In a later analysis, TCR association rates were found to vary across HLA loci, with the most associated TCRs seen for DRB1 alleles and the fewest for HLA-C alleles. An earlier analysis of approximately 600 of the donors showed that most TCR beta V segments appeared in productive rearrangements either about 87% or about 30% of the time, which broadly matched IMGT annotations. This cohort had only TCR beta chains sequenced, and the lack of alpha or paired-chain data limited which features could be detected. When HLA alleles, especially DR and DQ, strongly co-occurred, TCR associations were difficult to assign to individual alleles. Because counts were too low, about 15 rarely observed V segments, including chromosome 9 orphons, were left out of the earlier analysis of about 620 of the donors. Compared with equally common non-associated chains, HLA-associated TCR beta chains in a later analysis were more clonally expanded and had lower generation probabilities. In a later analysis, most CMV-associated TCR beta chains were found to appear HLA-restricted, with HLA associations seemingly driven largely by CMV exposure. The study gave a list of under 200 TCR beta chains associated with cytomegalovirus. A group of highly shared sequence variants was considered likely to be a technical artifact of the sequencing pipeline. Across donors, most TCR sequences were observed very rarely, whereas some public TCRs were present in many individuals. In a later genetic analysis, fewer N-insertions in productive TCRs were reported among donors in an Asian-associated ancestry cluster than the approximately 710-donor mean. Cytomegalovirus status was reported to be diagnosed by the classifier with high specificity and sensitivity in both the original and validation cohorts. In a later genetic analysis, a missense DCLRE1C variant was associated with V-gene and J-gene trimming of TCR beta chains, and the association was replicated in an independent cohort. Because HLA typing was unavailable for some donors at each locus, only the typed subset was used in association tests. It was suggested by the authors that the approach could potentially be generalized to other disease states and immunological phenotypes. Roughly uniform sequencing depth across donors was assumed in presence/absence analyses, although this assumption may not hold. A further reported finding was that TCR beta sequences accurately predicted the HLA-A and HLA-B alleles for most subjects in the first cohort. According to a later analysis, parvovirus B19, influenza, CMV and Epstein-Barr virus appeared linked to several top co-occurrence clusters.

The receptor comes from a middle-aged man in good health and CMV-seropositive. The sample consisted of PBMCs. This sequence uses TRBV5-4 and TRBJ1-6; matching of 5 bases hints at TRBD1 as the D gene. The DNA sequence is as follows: TGTGCCAGCAGCTTCTTTTCAGGGAGGAAAAATTCACCCCTCCACTTT. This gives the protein CASSFFSGRKNSPLHF.